What follows describes a single T cell receptor (beta chain). The antigen remains unidentified. Documented time point: cycle 4 day 1 (C4D1), after 6 weeks of nivolumab. Relapses following autologous stem cell transplantation were seen in all patients, with brentuximab vedotin exposure varying. Assay used: immunoSEQ multiplex PCR; TCRdb lists only in-frame clones, some missing. The sample records about 39,000 clones, about three quarters being singletons. This record belongs to a study of PD-1 blockade in classical Hodgkin lymphoma. Overall study findings and caveats: Sources of repertoire differences remain undefined, possibly disease activity or prior therapy. It was CD4+ TCR diversity, not CD8+, that rose significantly by C4D1.

The V gene lost 6 bases and the J gene lost 0 bases, with 16 bases spanning the gap. Per the germline V gene, CDR1 is MNHEY and CDR2 is SMNVEV (reference sequence). The CDR3 runs 16 residues. Sequences were derived from peripheral blood mononuclear cells (PBMCs), sampled before the fourth cycle of nivolumab. The TCR originated in a human donor with classical Hodgkin lymphoma. The J gene is TRBJ2-3, the V gene TRBV27; tentative D call: TRBD2 (5 bases). CDR3 region: CASSALPGVSTDTQYF. The CDR3 nucleotides are TGTGCCAGCAGCGCCCTCCCCGGGGTAAGCACAGATACGCAGTATTTT.